What follows are 10 T cell receptor beta chains derived from one specimen sequenced in a study of human T cells and chemical hapten exposure. TCRdb reanalysed the RACE reads using MiXCR and keeps one entry per CDR3 protein. The table has 300,000 to 450,000 distinct CDR3 sequences, around 5% seen once. The time point here: patch test 1, 2 weeks after DPC sensitization. The sample's treatment: therapeutic diphenylcyclopropenone sensitization with weekly scalp DPC. The sequences come from whole blood, collected in connection with sensitization to the hapten diphenylcyclopropenone (DPC). Receptor source: a woman aged 50 to 60 with alopecia areata. Some clones in this sample may be carry-over from other donors' samples.

This clonotype has a count of ten or more. The chain links TRBV20-1 to TRBJ2-1; 8 positions agree with TRBD1. Germline CDR1 reads DFQATT; CDR2 reads SNEGSKA (reference sequence). This CDR3 comprises 14 residues. V shed 5 bases and J 0 bases; nucleotides not matched to a gene: 3. The CDR3 DNA is TGCAGTGCTGGACAGGGAGGCTCCTACAATGAGCAGTTCTTC. It yields the protein CSAGQGGSYNEQFF.

The V call is TRBV29-1, the J call TRBJ2-7; TRBD2 agrees at 14 bases. Per germline, CDR1 SQVTM and CDR2 ANQGSEA. V lost 6 bases, J lost 0 bases, and 4 bases stayed unmatched. The CDR3 consists of 15 residues. The DNA for the CDR3 is TGCAGCGTGAGACTAGCGGGAGGGAGCTCCTACGAGCAGTACTTC. It is translated as CSVRLAGGSSYEQYF.

The chain uses TRBV18 and TRBJ2-2; 7 positions match TRBD1. V trimming: 5 bases; J trimming: 6 bases; junction bases outside the gene matches: 15. This CDR3 region has 17 residues. Germline V gives CDR1 KGHSH, CDR2 LQKENI. This CDR3 reads CASSRTAGGRMAGELFF. The CDR3 nucleotides are TGTGCCAGCTCAAGGACAGCAGGGGGTCGGATGGCCGGGGAGCTGTTTTTT.

This clonotype was detected many times. V usage is TRBV29-1 and J usage is TRBJ2-3; the D is unclear. The CDR3 contains 13 residues. The ends were cut back, 1 base at V and 2 bases at J, with 7 bases in the middle. CDR1 SQVTM and CDR2 ANQGSEA come from the germline V gene. The CDR3 loop is CSVEAPTTDTQYF. The CDR3, as DNA: TGCAGCGTTGAAGCACCCACCACAGATACGCAGTATTTT.

This clonotype was seen many times. J is TRBJ2-7 and V is TRBV6-1; D is perhaps TRBD1 (6 bases). The CDR3 contains 13 residues. The V gene lost 7 bases and the J gene lost 4 bases, with 14 bases spanning the gap. The germline V gene has CDR1 MNHNS and CDR2 SASEGT. The CDR3 DNA reads as TGTGCCAGCACAGAACAGGGATTTTACGAGCAGTACTTC. Translated: CASTEQGFYEQYF.

This clonotype was detected ten times or more. DNA of the CDR3: TGTGCCAGCAGTTACCCCAGGGACACTGAAGCTTTCTTT. This sequence encodes CASSYPRDTEAFF. The chain uses TRBV6-6 and TRBJ1-1; the D gene is possibly TRBD1 (5 bases). V was shortened by 2 bases and J by 3 bases, with 7 bases between the two germline ends. Germline V gene sequence: CDR1 MNHNY, CDR2 SVGAGI (reference sequence). The CDR3 totals 13 residues.

The chain joins TRBV14 to TRBJ1-2; D might be TRBD1 (5 bases). The V gene's germline CDR1 is SGHDN and CDR2 FVKESK. The CDR3 covers 15 residues. V was cut by 0 bases and J by 8 bases, with 16 bases left in between. The CDR3, as DNA: TGTGCCAGCAGCCAAGATCCTTGGGGGGAGGGCGGCTACACCTTC. This sequence encodes CASSQDPWGEGGYTF.

This clonotype came up a few times. This chain uses TRBV5-4 with TRBJ2-3; 12 bases match TRBD2. Per germline, CDR1 SGHNT and CDR2 YYREEE (reference sequence). This CDR3 region has 15 residues. Germline trimming cut 5 bases from V and 4 bases from J; bases unmatched to any gene: 5. The chain's CDR3 is CASRGLAGNPDTQYF. In DNA, the CDR3 is TGTGCCAGCAGAGGACTAGCGGGGAACCCAGATACGCAGTATTTT.

This clonotype was detected ten times or more. This chain joins TRBV27 and TRBJ1-2; D is possibly TRBD1 (5 bases). Trimming took 0 bases from V and 4 from J, leaving 15 bases between them. The CDR3 is made up of 16 amino acids. Germline assignment: CDR1 MNHEY and CDR2 SMNVEV (reference sequence). The CDR3 region is CASSLSIGGGGYGYTF. DNA of the CDR3: TGTGCCAGCAGTTTATCGATTGGGGGTGGGGGCTATGGCTACACCTTC.

This clonotype was counted ten times or more. V is TRBV7-2 and J is TRBJ2-3; tentatively, D is TRBD2 (5 bases). Trimming removed 1 base at V and 4 bases at J, with 12 bases between. The CDR3 covers 15 residues. Germline-derived CDR1 and CDR2 are SGHTA and FQGNSA. CDR3 sequence reads: CASSLGASKSDTQYF. The CDR3 nucleotides read TGTGCCAGCAGCTTAGGGGCTAGCAAGTCAGATACGCAGTATTTT.